The sequence of this T cell receptor (beta chain) was determined in a study of cytomegalovirus exposure and HLA in healthy donors. General study findings and limits: The classifier, whose performance was assessed in both the original and validation cohorts, reportedly diagnosed cytomegalovirus status with high specificity and sensitivity. The listing of some 170 TCR beta chains classed them as cytomegalovirus-associated.

CDR3 length equals 15 residues. CDR1 and CDR2 (germline): MDHEN, SYDVKM. V lost 2 bases and J lost 1; bases outside the gene matches: 4. The assay was immunoSEQ multiplex PCR, and TCRdb's table has in-frame clones only and misses some. The data show 150,000 to 200,000 clones, around 80% seen once. The table lists this clone with a few counts. What it recognizes is unknown. This sequence joins TRBV28 and TRBJ2-7, with 8 bases fitting TRBD1. This sequence originates from a woman aged 25 to 39 in good health and CMV-seronegative. What was sequenced was PBMCs. The CDR3 region has the DNA TGTGCCAGCAGTTTAACAGGACAGGGTTCCTACGAGCAGTACTTC. Its protein product is CASSLTGQGSYEQYF.